This T cell receptor beta chain was documented in a study of PD-1 blockade in classical Hodgkin lymphoma. Time point specified: cycle 4 day 1 (C4D1), after five to seven weeks of nivolumab. After autologous stem cell transplantation all patients relapsed, and prior brentuximab vedotin exposure differed between cohorts. Patients had relapsed/refractory classical Hodgkin lymphoma with complete response, partial response or progressive disease as best response. The CDR3 covers 18 residues. Germline V gene sequence: CDR1 SGHDN, CDR2 FVKESK. V lost 1 base and J lost 3, with 21 bases in between. TCRdb's table, derived via immunoSEQ multiplex PCR, lists solely in-frame clones and lacks some. The repertoire holds roughly 17,000 clones, with about 83% as singletons.

The rearrangement links TRBV14 to TRBJ1-2; D gene ambiguous. The TCR originated in a human donor with classical Hodgkin lymphoma. The starting material was peripheral blood mononuclear cells (PBMCs), obtained before the fourth cycle of nivolumab. CDR3 residues: CASSQGGPVASAHYGYTF. CDR3 nucleotides: TGTGCCAGCAGCCAAGGTGGGCCGGTAGCGTCAGCTCACTATGGCTACACCTTC.